A selection of T cell receptor beta chains follows, all from one sample in a study of T cells in localized non-small cell lung cancer. The data were produced by immunoSEQ multiplex PCR, yet TCRdb's version contains in-frame clones alone and is incomplete. The sample holds around 91,000 clones, roughly 90% seen once. The material was peripheral blood, obtained before any cancer treatment. Receptor source: a man aged 40 to 75 with stage I squamous cell lung carcinoma. CDR3s include the opening cysteine and the closing phenylalanine or tryptophan. Each record gives: clone size, CDR3 length, V gene, J gene, D gene, CDR3 protein, CDR3 DNA. The D gene is left open where the match is weak. Some rows have no size entry. The others give once, few or many, or a class for an expanded clone.

-	15	TRBV5-8	TRBJ2-3	TRBD2	CASSLGTSEGNTQYF	TGTGCCAGCAGCCTCGGGACTAGCGAGGGCAATACGCAGTATTTT
once	15	TRBV29-1	TRBJ1-2	-	CSVGTLQGLSFGYTF	TGCAGCGTTGGAACCTTACAGGGCCTTTCCTTTGGCTACACCTTC
-	14	TRBV5-1	TRBJ1-4	-	CASSLALENEKLFF	TGCGCCAGCAGCTTGGCACTTGAGAATGAAAAACTGTTTTTT
-	14	TRBV7-2	TRBJ1-1	-	CASSRPRDGTEAFF	TGTGCCAGCAGCCGCCCGAGAGACGGCACTGAAGCTTTCTTT
-	15	TRBV7-2	TRBJ2-7	-	CASSPDPGKVYEQYF	TGTGCCAGCAGCCCTGACCCAGGTAAAGTGTACGAGCAGTACTTC
-	14	TRBV5-1	TRBJ2-5	-	CASARLGRTETQYF	TGCGCCAGCGCGAGGCTGGGGAGAACGGAGACCCAGTACTTC
-	12	TRBV6-6	TRBJ1-6	-	CASNTGNSPLHF	TGTGCCAGCAACACGGGGAATTCACCCCTCCACTTT
-	14	TRBV5-5	TRBJ1-5	-	CASTPSGGRQPQHF	TGTGCCAGCACCCCCTCGGGGGGCAGACAGCCCCAGCATTTT
-	14	TRBV6-4	TRBJ2-2	TRBD1	CASRQGGNTGELFF	TGTGCCTCCCGACAGGGGGGGAACACCGGGGAGCTGTTTTTT
-	16	TRBV9	TRBJ2-1	-	CASSVEGTPSYNEQFF	TGTGCCAGCAGCGTAGAAGGGACCCCCTCCTACAATGAGCAGTTCTTC
-	13	TRBV2	TRBJ1-1	-	CASREREGPEAFF	TGTGCCAGCCGAGAGAGAGAGGGCCCTGAAGCTTTCTTT
-	13	TRBV6-1	TRBJ1-2	-	CASSEGVAYGYTF	TGTGCCAGCAGTGAAGGAGTTGCTTATGGCTACACCTTC
-	17	TRBV19	TRBJ2-1	TRBD1	CASSIDSGTGILNEQFF	TGTGCCAGTAGTATAGACTCCGGGACAGGTATACTCAATGAGCAGTTCTTC
-	12	TRBV27	TRBJ1-2	TRBD1	CASATRGLGYTF	TGTGCCAGCGCAACCAGGGGGCTTGGCTACACCTTC
few	13	TRBV18	TRBJ2-1	-	CASSPPTSNEQFF	TGTGCCAGCTCACCACCCACGAGTAATGAGCAGTTCTTC
-	13	TRBV7-2	TRBJ1-2	TRBD1	CASSPGQVYGYTF	TGTGCCAGCAGTCCTGGACAGGTCTATGGCTACACCTTC
-	14	TRBV15	TRBJ2-1	-	CATSRDIGSNEQFF	TGTGCCACCAGCAGAGATATAGGGAGTAATGAGCAGTTCTTC
-	15	TRBV19	TRBJ1-4	-	CASKAGRGYNEKLFF	TGTGCCAGTAAGGCAGGTCGGGGTTATAATGAAAAACTGTTTTTT
-	13	TRBV5-4	TRBJ2-2	-	CASSLRNTGELFF	TGTGCCAGCAGCTTACGGAACACCGGGGAGCTGTTTTTT
-	12	TRBV7-6	TRBJ2-7	-	CASSLGTGRMYF	TGTGCCAGCAGCTTAGGTACAGGGCGGATGTACTTC
-	18	TRBV4-1	TRBJ2-2	TRBD2	CASSPLGSGGAGTGELFF	TGCGCCAGCAGCCCCTTGGGTAGCGGGGGGGCGGGCACCGGGGAGCTGTTTTTT
-	15	TRBV4-2	TRBJ2-2	TRBD1	CASSHWTGDTGELFF	TGTGCCAGCAGCCATTGGACAGGTGATACCGGGGAGCTGTTTTTT
-	14	TRBV10-3	TRBJ2-7	-	CAISDQTDHYEQYF	TGTGCCATCAGTGACCAGACAGACCACTACGAGCAGTACTTC
-	15	TRBV6-6	TRBJ1-5	TRBD1	CASSLQGATGQPQHF	TGTGCCAGCAGTTTGCAGGGGGCAACTGGTCAGCCCCAGCATTTT
-	15	TRBV19	TRBJ1-5	-	CASTVPGVSNQPQHF	TGTGCCAGTACCGTGCCGGGGGTTAGCAATCAGCCCCAGCATTTT
-	14	TRBV7-9	TRBJ2-7	TRBD1	CASSTGQGSYEQYF	TGTGCCAGCAGCACCGGACAGGGGTCCTACGAGCAGTACTTC
-	16	TRBV4-1	TRBJ1-1	-	CASSTGTAEVNTEAFF	TGCGCCAGCAGCACCGGCACGGCGGAGGTGAACACTGAAGCTTTCTTT
-	13	TRBV6-4	TRBJ1-2	-	CASSDRPDYGYTF	TGTGCCAGCAGTGATCGTCCCGACTATGGCTACACCTTC
-	12	TRBV7-2	TRBJ1-1	-	CASRGSHKEAFF	TGTGCCAGCAGGGGTTCCCATAAGGAAGCTTTCTTT
-	15	TRBV29-1	TRBJ1-1	-	CSVDGFLRGDTEAFF	TGCAGCGTTGATGGATTTTTGAGGGGGGACACTGAAGCTTTCTTT
-	9	TRBV21-1	TRBJ1-5	-	CAKDQPQHF	TGTGCCAAAGATCAGCCCCAGCATTTT
-	13	TRBV6-5	TRBJ1-3	-	CASRALGRNTIYF	TGTGCCAGCAGGGCCCTCGGCAGAAACACCATATATTTT
-	14	TRBV5-1	TRBJ1-2	-	CASSLGETTFGYTF	TGCGCCAGCAGCTTGGGTGAGACCACCTTTGGCTACACCTTC
-	17	TRBV18	TRBJ1-5	-	CASSPLPVTLGNQPQHF	TGTGCCAGCTCACCACTGCCCGTTACCCTAGGGAATCAGCCCCAGCATTTT
-	15	TRBV5-1	TRBJ1-2	-	CASSLVIGGARGYTF	TGCGCCAGCTCCCTCGTTATTGGGGGGGCGCGTGGCTACACCTTC
-	15	TRBV19	TRBJ1-1	TRBD1	CASRPGTGSNTEAFF	TGTGCCAGTAGACCAGGGACAGGGTCGAACACTGAAGCTTTCTTT
-	16	TRBV18	TRBJ1-1	-	CASSPYPGQGNTEAFF	TGTGCCAGCTCACCATACCCGGGTCAAGGGAACACTGAAGCTTTCTTT
-	14	TRBV7-2	TRBJ1-1	-	CASSIPNRATEAFF	TGTGCCAGCAGCATACCTAACAGGGCCACTGAAGCTTTCTTT
-	16	TRBV7-9	TRBJ2-7	-	CASSSSPPGRNYEQYF	TGTGCCAGCAGCTCCTCCCCTCCGGGACGAAACTACGAGCAGTACTTC
-	15	TRBV28	TRBJ1-2	-	CASKTASTGYYGYTF	TGTGCCAGCAAAACTGCCTCTACAGGGTACTATGGCTACACCTTC
-	15	TRBV6-5	TRBJ1-5	-	CASSPGVGGRQPQHF	TGTGCCAGCAGTCCTGGGGTGGGGGGAAGACAGCCCCAGCATTTT
-	14	TRBV5-4	TRBJ1-5	TRBD1	CASSPEPGGQPQHF	TGTGCCAGCAGCCCGGAACCAGGGGGTCAGCCCCAGCATTTT
-	15	TRBV27	TRBJ2-3	TRBD2	CASSFRLAATDTQYF	TGTGCCAGCAGTTTTAGACTAGCGGCCACAGATACGCAGTATTTT
-	16	TRBV5-1	TRBJ1-2	TRBD1	CASSARQGALTYGYTF	TGCGCCAGCAGCGCGCGACAGGGGGCCTTGACCTATGGCTACACCTTC
-	14	TRBV5-4	TRBJ1-1	TRBD1	CASSLSRGQTEAFF	TGTGCCAGCAGCTTGAGTAGGGGGCAGACTGAAGCTTTCTTT
-	15	TRBV27	TRBJ1-6	-	CASSGQFGYNSPLHF	TGTGCCAGCAGTGGACAGTTTGGCTATAATTCACCCCTCCACTTT
-	15	TRBV7-8	TRBJ2-4	TRBD1	CASSFTAGTGGAKYF	TGTGCCAGCAGCTTCACAGCTGGGACAGGGGGCGCGAAGTACTTC
-	15	TRBV6-6	TRBJ1-2	-	CASSERGESGYGYTF	TGTGCCAGCAGCGAGAGGGGGGAGAGTGGCTATGGCTACACCTTC
-	16	TRBV5-1	TRBJ2-7	TRBD2	CASSLGTSGGSEEQYF	TGCGCCAGCAGCTTGGGGACTAGCGGGGGGTCAGAAGAGCAGTACTTC
-	16	TRBV9	TRBJ2-3	TRBD2	CASSPRLAGGTDTQYF	TGTGCCAGCAGCCCCCGACTAGCGGGGGGGACAGATACGCAGTATTTT
-	15	TRBV4-1	TRBJ1-3	TRBD1	CASSLGQDSGNTIYF	TGCGCCAGCAGTCTCGGACAGGACTCTGGAAACACCATATATTTT
-	20	TRBV15	TRBJ2-7	-	CATSRDLGIIQPALHYEQYF	TGTGCCACCAGCAGAGATTTAGGGATAATACAGCCTGCACTACACTACGAGCAGTACTTC
-	15	TRBV10-3	TRBJ2-2	-	CAISDMGKNTGELFF	TGTGCCATCAGTGATATGGGGAAGAACACCGGGGAGCTGTTTTTT
-	14	TRBV19	TRBJ2-1	-	CATSPNAYYNEQFF	TGTGCCACCTCACCAAACGCATATTACAATGAGCAGTTCTTC
-	16	TRBV5-5	TRBJ2-2	-	CASSFPRGLNTGELFF	TGTGCCAGCAGCTTCCCCAGGGGTTTAAACACCGGGGAGCTGTTTTTT
-	15	TRBV7-7	TRBJ2-2	-	CASSPHGAGTGELFF	TGTGCCAGCAGCCCTCACGGGGCGGGCACCGGGGAGCTGTTTTTT
-	14	TRBV7-2	TRBJ2-3	-	CASSVAMGYDTQYF	TGTGCCAGCAGCGTCGCGATGGGGTACGATACGCAGTATTTT